The TCR gamma chain described here comes from a study of human gamma delta and Vdelta1 T cells (dated by TCRdb to about 2018). Regarding the complete study: The study examined Delta One T cells, which are Vd1+ gamma-delta T cells, as cytotoxic effectors against acute myeloid leukemia.

Library method: PCR. The sequencer was an Illumina MiSeq. TCRdb processed the public reads again with the CATT caller, after which rows with matching DNA were combined. The sample table contains 400 to 450 gamma-chain clones; only one count was recorded for more than 10% of them. Roughly 87% of the sample is in the top ten clones. Trimming leaves V shorter by 4 bases and J shorter by 0 bases, with the junction holding 12 bases beyond the gene matches. Taken from the germline V gene, the CDR1 and CDR2 loops are EGSTGY and YDSYTSSV. Taken from cysteine to phenylalanine, the CDR3 has 16 residues. Only the CDR3 portion is preserved as DNA: 48 bases, with reading frame beginning at the first base. This clone was recorded a few times. Its antigen target is currently unknown. A much larger clonotype is one base distant, so this may be a read error.

This sequence uses TRGV4 and TRGJ1 or TRGJ2. The sequenced sample consisted of Vdelta1 gamma-delta T cells from blood. Taken with the paper, the label for cell subset or site translates to: Vd1+ T cells from peripheral blood. This clonotype was sampled from a human donor in good health. The CDR3: CATWDIRRQNYYKKLF. The DNA is as follows: TGTGCCACCTGGGACATTCGCCGACAGAATTATTATAAGAAACTCTTT.